This TCR beta chain appears in the sequencing data of a study of blood T cell repertoires in COVID-19. Whole-study context: From the United States, Italy and Spain came samples of acute and convalescent COVID-19.

As processed by the authors: Reference gene primer amplification yielded estimated nucleated cell counts. Profiling relied on immunoSEQ multiplex PCR, and the TCRdb table lists in-frame clones only, not all of them. The V and J calls and clone size are taken from that table; D and trimming were inferred from the DNA. The data show approximately 24,000 clones, 85% to 90% seen once. Sequencing input: peripheral blood. This receptor was identified in a man between 65 and 85 years old with COVID-19, enrolled during active disease.

The CDR3 DNA reads TGTGCCAGCTCACCGGGACTAGCGGTAGCCGGGGAGCTGTTTTTT. Its protein product is CASSPGLAVAGELFF. The chain employs TRBV18 and TRBJ2-2; 11 nucleotides line up with TRBD2. Trimming removed 3 bases from V and 6 bases from J; junction bases left unmatched: 3. The CDR3 spans 15 residues. CDR1 KGHSH and CDR2 LQKENI come from the germline V gene.